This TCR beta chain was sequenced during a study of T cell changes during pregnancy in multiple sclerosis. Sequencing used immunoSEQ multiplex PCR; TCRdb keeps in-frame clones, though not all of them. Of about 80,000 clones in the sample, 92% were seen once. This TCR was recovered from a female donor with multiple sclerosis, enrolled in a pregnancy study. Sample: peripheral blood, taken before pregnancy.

CDR3 protein: CASSPTYERGYTF. CDR3 DNA sequence: TGTGCCAGCAGCCCCACCTACGAGCGTGGCTACACCTTC. This chain uses TRBV5-8 with TRBJ1-2; D remains ambiguous. CDR1 and CDR2 from the germline V gene are SGHTS and YDEGEE. Trimming shortened V by 4 bases and J by 7 bases, and 14 bases separated the two germline ends. This CDR3 has 13 residues. The whole variable domain, remainder taken from reference TRBV5-8 and TRBJ1-2, is EAGVTQSPTHLIKTRGQQATLRCSPISGHTSVYWYQQALGLGLQFLLWYDEGEERNRGNFPPRFSGRQFPNYSSELNVNALELEDSALYLCASSPTYERGYTFGSGTRLTVV.